The next 5 T cell receptor beta chains were all read from a single sample in a study of early T cells in non-severe SARS-CoV-2 infection (dated by TCRdb to the early 2020s). Libraries were made using 5' RACE. Sequencer: NextSeq 500. The public reads were reprocessed in TCRdb via fastp at Q25 and MiXCR, keeping in-frame beta chains. Every CDR3 protein is listed once, alongside the most common genes and DNA of its rows. Within this sample are roughly 60,000 distinct CDR3 sequences, with roughly 8% of them counted one time only. The top ten clones comprise 3% to 3.5% of the sample. Sequences were obtained from whole blood. The receptors come from an adult who was a healthcare worker with PCR-confirmed SARS-CoV-2 infection or an uninfected control (not recorded which).

This sequence joins TRBV28 and TRBJ1-1; a possible D gene is TRBD1 (5 bases). Looked up from germline, CDR1 is MDHEN and CDR2 is SYDVKM. The CDR3 consists of 15 residues. Trimming removed 5 bases at V and 1 base at J, with 14 bases between. The CDR3 nucleotides are TGTGCCAGCAGTCTTCAGGGAGTAGGGAACACTGAAGCTTTCTTT. As protein: CASSLQGVGNTEAFF.

This clonotype has ten or more counts. This rearrangement joins TRBV18 to TRBJ1-6; D perhaps matches TRBD1 (6 bases). This CDR3 comprises 18 residues. Germline V gene sequence: CDR1 KGHSH, CDR2 LQKENI. Trimming cost V 4 bases and J 0 bases, with 16 bases left between them. The DNA of the CDR3 is TGTGCCAGCTCACAAACAGGGAATGGGATCTCCTATAATTCACCCCTCCACTTT. It is translated as CASSQTGNGISYNSPLHF. The variable domain in full, with the rest retrieved from reference TRBV18 and TRBJ1-6, is NAGVMQNPRHLVRRRGQEARLRCSPMKGHSHVYWYRQLPEEGLKFMVYLQKENIIDESGMPKERFSAEFPKEGPSILRIQQVVRGDSAAYFCASSQTGNGISYNSPLHFGNGTRLTVT.

This clonotype was recorded a few times. The V call is TRBV7-8, the J call TRBJ1-5; tentative D call: TRBD1 (5 bases). The germline V gene encodes CDR1 SGHVS and CDR2 FQNEAQ. This CDR3 is 14 amino acids long. Trimming pared 5 bases from V and 5 bases from J, leaving 13 bases between. In DNA, the CDR3 is TGTGCCAGCAGCAGCGGGACGGTGGATCAGCCCCAGCATTTT. It is translated as CASSSGTVDQPQHF. Together with reference TRBV7-8 and TRBJ1-5, the CDR3 gives the full variable domain: GAGVSQSPRYKVAKRGQDVALRCDPISGHVSLFWYQQALGQGPEFLTYFQNEAQLDKSGLPSDRFFAERPEGSVSTLKIQRTQQEDSAVYLCASSSGTVDQPQHFGDGTRLSIL.

Turning to this clonotype: A much larger clone is a single base away; this may be a read error. The chain joins TRBV5-1 to TRBJ1-6; no firm D call. Trimming cost V 4 bases and J 12 bases, with 20 bases left between them. This CDR3 contains 15 residues. Germline V gives CDR1 SGHRS, CDR2 YFSETQ. The CDR3, as DNA: TGCGCCAGCAGCCCCGAGATGGGGAGGCTCTTACCCCTCCACTTT. Translation: CASSPEMGRLLPLHF.

This clonotype was seen only a few times. This rearrangement joins TRBV7-9 to TRBJ2-3; D gene unclear. This CDR3 is 14 amino acids long. Germline CDR1 SEHNR, CDR2 FQNEAQ (reference sequence). V lost 1 base, J lost 3 bases, and 8 bases lay in between. The CDR3 loop reads CASSLDQITDTQYF. In DNA, the CDR3 is TGTGCCAGCAGCTTAGACCAGATTACAGATACGCAGTATTTT. The variable domain in full, with the rest retrieved from reference TRBV7-9 and TRBJ2-3, is DTGVSQNPRHKITKRGQNVTFRCDPISEHNRLYWYRQTLGQGPEFLTYFQNEAQLEKSRLLSDRFSAERPKGSFSTLEIQRTEQGDSAMYLCASSLDQITDTQYFGPGTRLTVL.